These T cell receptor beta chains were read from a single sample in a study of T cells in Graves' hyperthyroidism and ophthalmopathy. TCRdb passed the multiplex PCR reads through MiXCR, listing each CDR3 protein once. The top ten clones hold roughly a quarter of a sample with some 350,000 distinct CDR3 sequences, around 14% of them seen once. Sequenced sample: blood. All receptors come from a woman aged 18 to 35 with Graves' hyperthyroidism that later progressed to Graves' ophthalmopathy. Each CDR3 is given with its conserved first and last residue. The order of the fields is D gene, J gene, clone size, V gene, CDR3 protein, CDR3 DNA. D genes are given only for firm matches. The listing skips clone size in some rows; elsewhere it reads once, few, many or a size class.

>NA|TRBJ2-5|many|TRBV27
CASSLWPAPYQETQYF
TGTGCCAGCAGTTTATGGCCAGCTCCGTACCAAGAGACCCAGTACTTC
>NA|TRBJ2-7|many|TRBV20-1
CSARGQVASSYEQYF
TGCAGTGCTAGAGGGCAGGTTGCGAGCTCCTACGAGCAGTACTTC
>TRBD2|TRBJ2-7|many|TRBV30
CAWSWGLAGYEQYF
TGTGCCTGGAGTTGGGGACTAGCGGGTTACGAGCAGTACTTC
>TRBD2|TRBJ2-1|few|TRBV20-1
CSARGQERLAGYNEQFF
TGCAGTGCTAGAGGACAAGAACGGCTAGCGGGCTACAATGAGCAGTTCTTC
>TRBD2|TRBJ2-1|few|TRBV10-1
CASSGGTRESEQFF
TGCGCCAGCAGTGGGGGGACTAGAGAAAGTGAGCAGTTCTTC
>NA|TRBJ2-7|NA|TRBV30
CAWTTGFEQYF
TGTGCCTGGACTACAGGGTTCGAGCAGTACTTC
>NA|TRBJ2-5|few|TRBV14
CASSQGTTTYF
TGTGCCAGCAGCCAGGGGACAACGACTTACTTC
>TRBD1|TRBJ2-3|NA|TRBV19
CASTHHWGQEQFSTDTQYF
TGTGCCAGTACCCATCATTGGGGACAGGAACAATTTAGCACAGATACGCAGTATTTT
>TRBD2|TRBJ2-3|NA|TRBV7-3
CASSALAGGGGLTDTQYF
TGTGCCAGCAGCGCACTAGCGGGAGGCGGGGGACTCACAGATACGCAGTATTTT
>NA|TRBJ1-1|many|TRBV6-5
CASSYRPGNTEAFF
TGTGCCAGCAGTTACCGACCGGGTAACACTGAAGCTTTCTTT
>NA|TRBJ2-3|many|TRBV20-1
CSSGSRERSDTQYF
TGCAGTTCGGGTTCCCGGGAGCGGTCAGATACGCAGTATTTT
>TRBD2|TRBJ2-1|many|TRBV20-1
CSASSLSGSSYNEQFF
TGCAGTGCTAGTAGTCTCAGCGGGAGCTCCTACAATGAGCAGTTCTTC
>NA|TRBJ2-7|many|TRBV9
CASSVGDGQSSYEQYF
TGTGCCAGCAGCGTCGGAGATGGACAAAGCTCCTACGAGCAGTACTTC
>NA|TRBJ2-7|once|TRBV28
CASSLGRSPYEQYF
TGTGCCAGCAGTTTGGGCAGGAGCCCGTACGAGCAGTACTTC
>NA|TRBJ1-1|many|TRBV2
CASSEHHRQRQNTEAFF
TGTGCCAGCAGTGAGCACCATCGACAGAGACAGAACACTGAAGCTTTCTTT
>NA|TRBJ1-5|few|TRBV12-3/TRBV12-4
CASSFADSRQPQHF
TGTGCCAGCAGTTTTGCGGACAGTCGACAGCCCCAGCATTTT
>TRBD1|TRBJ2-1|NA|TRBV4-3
CASSQGTGYTEQFF
TGCGCCAGCAGCCAGGGGACAGGGTACACTGAGCAGTTCTTC
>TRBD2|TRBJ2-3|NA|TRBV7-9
CASSYGRSDTQYF
TGTGCCAGCAGCTACGGGAGGTCAGATACGCAGTATTTT
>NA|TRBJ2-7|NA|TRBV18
CASSPPRDGSYEQYF
TGTGCCAGCTCACCACCCAGGGACGGGTCCTACGAGCAGTACTTC
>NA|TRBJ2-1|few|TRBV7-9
CASSPLENEQFF
TGTGCCAGCAGCCCCTTGGAAAATGAGCAGTTCTTC
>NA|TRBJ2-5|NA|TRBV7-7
CASSFEQQGAQYF
TGTGCTAGCAGCTTTGAGCAACAGGGCGCCCAGTACTTC
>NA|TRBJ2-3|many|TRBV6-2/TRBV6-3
CASSYRRGGNTDTQYF
TGTGCCAGCAGTTACCGGCGTGGCGGGAACACAGATACGCAGTATTTT
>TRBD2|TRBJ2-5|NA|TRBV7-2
CASSATSARQETQYF
TGTGCCAGCAGCGCGACTAGCGCCCGCCAAGAGACCCAGTACTTC
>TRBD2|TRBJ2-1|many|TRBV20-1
CSAPTSGGYNEQFF
TGCAGTGCTCCAACTAGCGGGGGATACAATGAGCAGTTCTTC
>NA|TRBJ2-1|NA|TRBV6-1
CASSPLGGGDEQFF
TGTGCCAGCAGTCCGCTGGGGGGAGGCGATGAGCAGTTCTTC
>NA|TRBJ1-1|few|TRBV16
CASSQYRTEEAFF
TGTGCCAGCAGCCAGTACCGGACAGAAGAAGCTTTCTTT
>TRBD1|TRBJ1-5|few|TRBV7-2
CASSLKGTGGFQPQHF
TGTGCCAGCAGTCTCAAAGGCACAGGGGGCTTTCAGCCCCAGCATTTT
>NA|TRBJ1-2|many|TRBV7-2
CASSRLGQSSLGYTF
TGTGCCAGCAGCCGCCTCGGACAGTCGTCTCTTGGCTACACCTTC
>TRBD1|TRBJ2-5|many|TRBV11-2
CASSLAPGTGILQETQYF
TGTGCCAGCAGCTTAGCCCCCGGGACAGGCATCCTACAAGAGACCCAGTACTTC
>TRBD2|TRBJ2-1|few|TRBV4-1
CASSHPGLAVTTLPISYNEQFF
TGCGCCAGCAGCCACCCGGGACTAGCCGTGACCACGCTACCTATCTCCTACAATGAGCAGTTCTTC
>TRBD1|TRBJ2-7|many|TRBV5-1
CASSLTGQPYEQYF
TGCGCCAGCAGCCTGACGGGACAGCCCTACGAGCAGTACTTC
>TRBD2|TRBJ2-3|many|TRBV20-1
CSARGGAGAGDTQYF
TGCAGTGCTAGAGGGGGAGCGGGAGCCGGAGATACGCAGTATTTT
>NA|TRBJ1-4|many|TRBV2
CASSSMFATNEKLFF
TGTGCCAGCAGCTCGATGTTTGCAACTAATGAAAAACTGTTTTTT
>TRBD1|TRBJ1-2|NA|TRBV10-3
CAINPGQGDYGYTF
TGTGCCATCAATCCGGGACAGGGCGACTATGGCTACACCTTC
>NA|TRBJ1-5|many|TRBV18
CASSPFAGRLKPQHF
TGTGCCAGCTCACCATTTGCAGGGCGGCTAAAGCCCCAGCATTTT
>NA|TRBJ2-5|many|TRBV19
CASSIIGQETQYF
TGTGCCAGTAGTATAATCGGCCAAGAGACCCAGTACTTC
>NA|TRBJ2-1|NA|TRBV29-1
CSGTEDYNEQFF
TGCAGCGGGACAGAAGACTACAATGAGCAGTTCTTC
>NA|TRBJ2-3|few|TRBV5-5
CASSFPAASPPSTDTQYF
TGTGCCAGCAGCTTTCCTGCTGCGAGCCCTCCCTCCACAGATACGCAGTATTTT
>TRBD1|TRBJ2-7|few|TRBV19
CASAPGQGAYEQYF
TGTGCCAGTGCCCCGGGACAGGGGGCCTACGAGCAGTACTTC
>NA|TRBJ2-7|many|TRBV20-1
CSARCQGYEQYF
TGCAGTGCTAGATGTCAGGGCTACGAGCAGTACTTC
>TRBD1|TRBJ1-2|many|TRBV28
CASSLLLLQGPRTNYGYTF
TGTGCCAGCAGTTTACTCCTGCTACAGGGGCCCCGGACTAACTATGGCTACACCTTC
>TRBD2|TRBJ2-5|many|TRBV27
CASSPGGVAGYQETQYF
TGTGCCAGCAGTCCTGGGGGGGTAGCGGGGTACCAAGAGACCCAGTACTTC
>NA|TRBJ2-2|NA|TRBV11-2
CASSSRDNPTGELFF
TGTGCCAGCAGCTCCCGGGACAACCCGACCGGGGAGCTGTTTTTT
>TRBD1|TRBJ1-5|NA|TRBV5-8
CASRPRQGSNQPQHF
TGTGCCAGCAGGCCGAGACAGGGTAGCAATCAGCCCCAGCATTTT
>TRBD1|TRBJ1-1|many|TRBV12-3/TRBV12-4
CASRNQGASSSEAFF
TGTGCCAGCAGAAATCAGGGGGCGAGTAGTTCTGAAGCTTTCTTT
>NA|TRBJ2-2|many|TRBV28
CASSLSPGELFF
TGTGCCAGCAGTTTATCTCCCGGGGAGCTGTTTTTT
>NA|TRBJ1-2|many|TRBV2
CASSDINYGYTF
TGTGCCAGCAGTGACATTAACTATGGCTACACCTTC
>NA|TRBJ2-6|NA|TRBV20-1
CSARGSGANVLTF
TGCAGTGCCCGAGGGTCTGGGGCCAACGTCCTGACTTTC
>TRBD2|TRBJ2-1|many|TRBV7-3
CASSLRGTSVYNEQFF
TGTGCCAGCAGCTTAAGGGGGACTAGCGTCTACAATGAGCAGTTCTTC
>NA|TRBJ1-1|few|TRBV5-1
CASSLGFLGLGAGNEAFF
TGCGCCAGCAGCTTGGGCTTTTTAGGGTTAGGCGCGGGGAATGAAGCTTTCTTT